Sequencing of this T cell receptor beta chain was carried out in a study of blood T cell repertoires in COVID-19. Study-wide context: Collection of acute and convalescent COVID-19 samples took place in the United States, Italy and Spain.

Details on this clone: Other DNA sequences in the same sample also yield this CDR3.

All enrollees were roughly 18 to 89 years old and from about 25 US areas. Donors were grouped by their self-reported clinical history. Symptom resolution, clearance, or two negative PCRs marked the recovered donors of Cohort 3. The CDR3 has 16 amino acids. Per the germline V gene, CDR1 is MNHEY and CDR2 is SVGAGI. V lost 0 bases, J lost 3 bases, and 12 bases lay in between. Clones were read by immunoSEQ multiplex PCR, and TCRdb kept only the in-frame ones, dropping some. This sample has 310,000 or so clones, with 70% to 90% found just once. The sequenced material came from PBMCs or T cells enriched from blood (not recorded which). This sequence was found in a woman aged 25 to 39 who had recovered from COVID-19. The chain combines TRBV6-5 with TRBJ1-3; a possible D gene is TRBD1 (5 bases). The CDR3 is CASSYSIAGGGNTIYF. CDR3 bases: TGTGCCAGCAGTTACTCGATAGCGGGGGGTGGAAACACCATATATTTT.